This T cell receptor beta chain was sequenced in a study of shared clonotypes between healthy human individuals. Concerning this clone itself: A junction boundary mismatches the germline segment, possibly from a read error.

Profiling relied on immunoSEQ multiplex PCR, and the TCRdb table lists in-frame clones only, not all of them. Of a few million clones in the sample, about 92% were seen once. The V gene's germline CDR1 is MGHRA and CDR2 YSYEKL. CDR3 length: 18 residues. The clonotype originates from a man younger than 35 in good health. Some clones in this sample may be carry-over from other donors' samples. Sequences were obtained from naive CD4+ T cells from PBMCs. As for subset: CD45RA+ positively selected. This sequence joins TRBV4-1 and TRBJ2-6; TRBD1 aligns across 10 bases. The CDR3 nucleotides read TGCGCCAGCAGCCAAACGGGACAGGGGATCTCTGGGGCCGACGTCCTGACTTTC. This encodes CASSQTGQGISGADVLTF.